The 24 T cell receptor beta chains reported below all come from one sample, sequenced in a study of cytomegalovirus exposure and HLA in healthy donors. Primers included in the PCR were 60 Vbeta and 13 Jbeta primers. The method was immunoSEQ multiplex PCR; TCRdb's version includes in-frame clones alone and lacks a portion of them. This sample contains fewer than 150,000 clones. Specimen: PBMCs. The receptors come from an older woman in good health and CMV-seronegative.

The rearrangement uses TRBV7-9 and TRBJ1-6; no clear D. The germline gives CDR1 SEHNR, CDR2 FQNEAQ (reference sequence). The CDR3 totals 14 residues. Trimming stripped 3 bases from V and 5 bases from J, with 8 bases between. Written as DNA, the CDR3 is TGTGCCAGCAGCTTTGAACGGGATAATTCACCCCTCCACTTT. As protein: CASSFERDNSPLHF.

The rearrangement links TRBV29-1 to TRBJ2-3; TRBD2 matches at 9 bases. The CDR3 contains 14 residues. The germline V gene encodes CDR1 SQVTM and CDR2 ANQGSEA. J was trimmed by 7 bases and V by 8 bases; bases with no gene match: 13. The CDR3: CSSAALAGINTQYF. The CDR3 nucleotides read TGCAGCTCCGCGGCCCTAGCGGGGATAAATACGCAGTATTTT.

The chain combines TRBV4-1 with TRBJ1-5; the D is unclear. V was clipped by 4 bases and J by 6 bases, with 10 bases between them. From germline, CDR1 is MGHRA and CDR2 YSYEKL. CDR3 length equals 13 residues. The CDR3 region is CASSLEGGQPQHF. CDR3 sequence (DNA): TGCGCCAGCAGCCTCGAGGGAGGTCAGCCCCAGCATTTT.

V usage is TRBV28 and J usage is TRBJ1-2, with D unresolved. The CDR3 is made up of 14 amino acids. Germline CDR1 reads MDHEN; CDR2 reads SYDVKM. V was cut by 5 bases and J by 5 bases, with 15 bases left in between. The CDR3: CASSPRQDWYGYTF. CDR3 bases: TGTGCCAGCAGTCCTCGCCAGGATTGGTATGGCTACACCTTC.

CDR3 sequence reads: CASSHPAGGIYEQYF. The CDR3 DNA follows: TGCGCCAGCAGCCACCCAGCGGGGGGGATCTACGAGCAGTACTTC. This chain connects TRBV4-1 to TRBJ2-7; TRBD2 matches at 10 bases. Germline trimming cut 3 bases from V and 3 bases from J; bases unmatched to any gene: 5. Germline V gene lookup returns CDR1 MGHRA and CDR2 YSYEKL. This CDR3 region has 15 residues.

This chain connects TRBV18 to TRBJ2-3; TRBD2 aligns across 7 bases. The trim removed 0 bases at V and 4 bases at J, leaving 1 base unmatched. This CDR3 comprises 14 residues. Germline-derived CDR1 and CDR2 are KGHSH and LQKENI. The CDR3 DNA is TGTGCCAGCTCACCACCGGCGGGAGCAGATACGCAGTATTTT. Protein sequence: CASSPPAGADTQYF.

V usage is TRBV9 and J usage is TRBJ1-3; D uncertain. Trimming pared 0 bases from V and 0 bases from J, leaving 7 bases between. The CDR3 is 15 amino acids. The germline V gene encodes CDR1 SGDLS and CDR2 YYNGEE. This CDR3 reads CASSVGENSGNTIYF. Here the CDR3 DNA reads TGTGCCAGCAGCGTAGGAGAAAACTCTGGAAACACCATATATTTT.

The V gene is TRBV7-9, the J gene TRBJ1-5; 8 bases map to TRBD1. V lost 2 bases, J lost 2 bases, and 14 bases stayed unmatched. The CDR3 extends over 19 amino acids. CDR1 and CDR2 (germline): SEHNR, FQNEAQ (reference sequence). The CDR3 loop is CASSLYLGTGNRGNQPQHF. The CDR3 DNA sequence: TGTGCCAGCAGCTTATACTTGGGGACAGGAAATAGGGGCAATCAGCCCCAGCATTTT. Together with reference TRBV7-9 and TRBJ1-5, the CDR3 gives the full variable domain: DTGVSQNPRHKITKRGQNVTFRCDPISEHNRLYWYRQTLGQGPEFLTYFQNEAQLEKSRLLSDRFSAERPKGSFSTLEIQRTEQGDSAMYLCASSLYLGTGNRGNQPQHFGDGTRLSIL.

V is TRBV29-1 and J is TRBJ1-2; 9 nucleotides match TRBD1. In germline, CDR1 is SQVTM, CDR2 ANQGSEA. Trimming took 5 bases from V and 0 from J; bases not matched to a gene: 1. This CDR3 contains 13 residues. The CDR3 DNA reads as TGCAGCGTTACAGGGGGCACTAACTATGGCTACACCTTC. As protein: CSVTGGTNYGYTF.

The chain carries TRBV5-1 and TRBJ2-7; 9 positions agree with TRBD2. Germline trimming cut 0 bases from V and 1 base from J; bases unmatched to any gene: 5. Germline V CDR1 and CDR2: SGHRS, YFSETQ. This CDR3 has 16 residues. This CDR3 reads CASSLGSLAGSYEQYF. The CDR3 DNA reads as TGCGCCAGCAGCTTGGGCAGCCTAGCGGGGTCCTACGAGCAGTACTTC.

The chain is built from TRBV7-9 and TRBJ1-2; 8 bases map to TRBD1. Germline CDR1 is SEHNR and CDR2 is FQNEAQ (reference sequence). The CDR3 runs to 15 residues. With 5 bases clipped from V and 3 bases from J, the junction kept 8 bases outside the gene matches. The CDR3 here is CASSADRDDHYGYTF. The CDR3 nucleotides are TGTGCCAGCAGCGCGGACAGGGACGACCACTATGGCTACACCTTC.

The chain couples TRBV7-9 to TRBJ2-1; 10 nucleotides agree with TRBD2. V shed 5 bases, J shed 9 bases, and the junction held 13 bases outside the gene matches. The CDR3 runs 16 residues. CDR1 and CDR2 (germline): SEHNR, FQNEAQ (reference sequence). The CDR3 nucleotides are TGTGCCAGCAGCGACCCTAGCGGGGGCGCCCGGTCTGAGCAGTTCTTC. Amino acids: CASSDPSGGARSEQFF.

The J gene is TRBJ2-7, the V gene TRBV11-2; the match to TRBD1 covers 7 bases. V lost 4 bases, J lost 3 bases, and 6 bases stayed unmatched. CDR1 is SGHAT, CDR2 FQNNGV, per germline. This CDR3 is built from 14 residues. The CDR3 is CASSYQTGHYEQYF. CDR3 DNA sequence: TGTGCCAGCAGCTACCAGACAGGGCACTACGAGCAGTACTTC.

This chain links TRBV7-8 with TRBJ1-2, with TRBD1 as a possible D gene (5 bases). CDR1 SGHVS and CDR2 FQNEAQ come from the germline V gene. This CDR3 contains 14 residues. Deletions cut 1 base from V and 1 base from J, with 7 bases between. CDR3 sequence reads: CASSLGQLNYGYTF. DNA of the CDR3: TGTGCCAGCAGCTTAGGACAGCTTAACTATGGCTACACCTTC.

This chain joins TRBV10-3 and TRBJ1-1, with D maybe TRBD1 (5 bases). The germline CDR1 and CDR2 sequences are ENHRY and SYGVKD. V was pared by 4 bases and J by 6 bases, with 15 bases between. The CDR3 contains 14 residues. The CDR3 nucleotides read TGTGCCATCAGTGGATTGGGGCTACCAGCTGAAGCTTTCTTT. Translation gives CAISGLGLPAEAFF.

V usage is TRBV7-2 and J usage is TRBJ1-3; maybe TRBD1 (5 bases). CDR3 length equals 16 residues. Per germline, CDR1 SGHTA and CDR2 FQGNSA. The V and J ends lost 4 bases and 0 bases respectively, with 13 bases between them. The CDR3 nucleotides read TGTGCCAGCAGCTCCCCGGGACTCAGCTCTGGAAACACCATATATTTT. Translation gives CASSSPGLSSGNTIYF.

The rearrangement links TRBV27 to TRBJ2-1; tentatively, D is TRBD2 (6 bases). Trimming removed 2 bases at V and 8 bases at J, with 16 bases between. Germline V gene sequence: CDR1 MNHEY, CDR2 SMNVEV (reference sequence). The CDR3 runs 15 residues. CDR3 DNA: TGTGCCAGCAGTTTAGAACGGGGGTTTGAGGATGAGCAGTTCTTC. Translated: CASSLERGFEDEQFF.

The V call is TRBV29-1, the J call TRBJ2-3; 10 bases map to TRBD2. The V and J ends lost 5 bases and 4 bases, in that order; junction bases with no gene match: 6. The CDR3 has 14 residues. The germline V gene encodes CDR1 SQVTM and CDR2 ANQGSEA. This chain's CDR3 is CSVRLAGVADTQYF. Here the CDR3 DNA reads TGCAGCGTTAGGCTAGCGGGAGTTGCAGATACGCAGTATTTT.

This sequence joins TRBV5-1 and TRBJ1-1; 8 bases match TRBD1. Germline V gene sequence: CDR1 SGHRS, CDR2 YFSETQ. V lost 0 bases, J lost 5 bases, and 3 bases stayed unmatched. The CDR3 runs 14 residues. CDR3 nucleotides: TGCGCCAGCAGCTTGGAGGGGACAGGAACTGAAGCTTTCTTT. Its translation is CASSLEGTGTEAFF.

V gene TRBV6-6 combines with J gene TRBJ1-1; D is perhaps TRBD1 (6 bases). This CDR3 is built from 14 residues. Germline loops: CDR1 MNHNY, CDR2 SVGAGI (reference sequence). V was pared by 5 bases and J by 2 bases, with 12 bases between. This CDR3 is CASSPQGLNTEAFF. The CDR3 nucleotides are TGTGCCAGCAGTCCACAGGGTTTAAACACTGAAGCTTTCTTT.

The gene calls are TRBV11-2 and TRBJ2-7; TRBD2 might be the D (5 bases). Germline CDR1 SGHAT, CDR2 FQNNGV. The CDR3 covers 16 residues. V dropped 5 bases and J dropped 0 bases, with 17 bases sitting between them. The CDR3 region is CASSPRTGGLSYEQYF. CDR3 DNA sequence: TGTGCCAGCAGCCCCCGTACTGGAGGACTCTCCTACGAGCAGTACTTC.

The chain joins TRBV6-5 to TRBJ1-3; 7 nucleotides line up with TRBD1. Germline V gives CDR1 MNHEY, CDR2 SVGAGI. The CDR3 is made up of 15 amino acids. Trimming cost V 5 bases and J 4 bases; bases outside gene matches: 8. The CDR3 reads CASSAQDRSGNTIYF. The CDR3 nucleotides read TGTGCCAGCAGTGCCCAGGACAGGTCAGGAAACACCATATATTTT.

The CDR3 DNA sequence: TGTGCCAGCAACCCGGGACAGGCTAACAATGAGCAGTTCTTC. It codes for CASNPGQANNEQFF. The genes are TRBV7-3 and TRBJ2-1; 8 bases are shared with TRBD1. This CDR3 has 14 amino acids. Germline assignment: CDR1 SGHTA and CDR2 FQGTGA. Losses at the gene ends were 7 bases for V and 5 bases for J; bases not matched to a gene: 7.

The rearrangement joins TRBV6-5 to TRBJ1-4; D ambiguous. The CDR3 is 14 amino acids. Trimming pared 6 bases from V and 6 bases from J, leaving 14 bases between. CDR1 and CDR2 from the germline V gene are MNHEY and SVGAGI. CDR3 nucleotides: TGTGCCAGCAGGTTGAATGCGAGGGATGAAAAACTGTTTTTT. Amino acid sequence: CASRLNARDEKLFF.